This T cell receptor beta chain emerged from a study of T cells in Graves' hyperthyroidism and ophthalmopathy. Study details: It was at initial diagnosis, before any treatment, that peripheral blood was collected. Study-wide results and caveats: Ophthalmopathy was model-predicted a median roughly 6.3 months pre-onset.

This CDR3 has 14 amino acids. The germline V gene encodes CDR1 DFQATT and CDR2 SNEGSKA (reference sequence). V lost 7 bases to trimming and J lost 4 bases; unmatched junction nucleotides: 12. Amplified TCR beta CDR3 regions came from RNA transcripts. During a first-round RT-PCR of the TCR CDR3, the HTBI primer set was used. TCRdb re-called the multiplex PCR reads with MiXCR, one entry per CDR3 protein. The sample includes around 420,000 distinct CDR3 sequences, 12% to 15% of them seen just once. Absence of ophthalmopathy progression within 18 months defined stable Graves' hyperthyroidism. Newly diagnosed hyperthyroidism patients aged 18 to 65 years had disease lasting under 2 months. Details on this clonotype: No antigen is known for it.

The sequencing input was blood. The TCR was taken from a young woman with Graves' hyperthyroidism. The chain uses TRBV20-1 and TRBJ2-5; the match to TRBD2 covers 7 bases. The CDR3, as DNA: TGCAGTGTCACCCTCCGCGGGAGTGCAGAGACCCAGTACTTC. Residues: CSVTLRGSAETQYF.